Given below is one T cell receptor (beta chain) in context. The sample belongs to a study of OX40 agonist ivuxolimab in advanced cancers. Study background: The patients' treatment was ivuxolimab, an agonistic anti-OX40 (CD134) antibody. Across the patients, intravenous ivuxolimab was delivered every 2 weeks at 0.01 to 10 mg/kg. Among those treated, three patients had partial responses, one with hepatocellular carcinoma and two with cutaneous melanoma.

The CDR3 totals 12 residues. V trimming: 7 bases; J trimming: 5 bases; junction bases outside the gene matches: 2. Germline assignment: CDR1 LNHDA and CDR2 SQIVND (reference sequence). TCRdb keeps only in-frame clones here, not all; method: immunoSEQ multiplex PCR. Among some 23,000 clones listed, over 70% were seen once. The chain is built from TRBV19 and TRBJ1-2, with 9 bases identical to TRBD1. This specimen was CD4+ or CD8+ T cells sorted from blood, taken in a trial of the OX40 agonist ivuxolimab. The TCR originated in an adult with an advanced solid tumor such as melanoma, head and neck, liver or kidney cancer. The chain's CDR3 is CASTDRGYGYTF. The CDR3 DNA sequence: TGTGCCAGTACCGACAGGGGGTATGGCTACACCTTC.